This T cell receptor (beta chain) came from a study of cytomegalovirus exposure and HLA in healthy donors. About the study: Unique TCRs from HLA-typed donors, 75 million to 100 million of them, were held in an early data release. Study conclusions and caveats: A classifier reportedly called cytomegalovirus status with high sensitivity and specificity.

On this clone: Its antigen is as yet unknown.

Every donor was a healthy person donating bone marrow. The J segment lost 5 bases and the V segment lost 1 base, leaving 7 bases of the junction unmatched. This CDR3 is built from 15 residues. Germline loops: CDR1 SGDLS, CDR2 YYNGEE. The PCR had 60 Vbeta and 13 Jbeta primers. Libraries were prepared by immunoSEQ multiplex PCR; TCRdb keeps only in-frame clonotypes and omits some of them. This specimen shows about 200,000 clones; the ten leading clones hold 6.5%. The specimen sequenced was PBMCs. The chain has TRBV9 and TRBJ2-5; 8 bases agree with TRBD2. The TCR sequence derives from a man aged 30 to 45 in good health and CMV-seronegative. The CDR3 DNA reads TGTGCCAGCAGCGTATCGGGAGGGTACGGGGAGACCCAGTACTTC. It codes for CASSVSGGYGETQYF.